This T cell receptor beta chain was identified in a study of lymphopenia after photon versus proton radiotherapy. Looked up from germline, CDR1 is SGHNT and CDR2 is YYREEE (reference sequence). This CDR3 has 15 residues. This clone was detected once. Assay used: immunoSEQ multiplex PCR; TCRdb lists only in-frame clones, some missing. Of about 65,000 clones in the sample, around 87% are singletons; the top ten hold 11%. This chain links TRBV5-4 with TRBJ2-5, with TRBD2 as a possible D gene (6 bases). The assigned J gene may be wrong: the sequence end matches TRBJ2-7 better. The source was peripheral blood, collected from a patient treated with proton-based radiotherapy. The clonotype originates from a man at least 80 years old with esophageal cancer. CDR3 region: CASIDDAGIGGEQYF. In DNA, the CDR3 is TGTGCCAGCATCGACGATGCCGGGATCGGGGGCGAGCAGTACTTC.